Reported below is one TCR beta chain. This clone has only one observation. No cognate antigen has been identified for it. No qualities accompany the bases; no much larger clone lies one base away. TCRbeta CDR3 regions were amplified from genomic DNA by means of the immunoSEQ Assay, a bias-controlled multiplex PCR. The paper's processing steps were these. The number of nucleated cells in each sample was estimated from the amplification of reference gene primers within the assay. To quantify the absolute abundance of each unique TCRbeta CDR3 rearrangement, sequence reads were collapsed and filtered. Productive Simpson clonality was computed per sample as the square root of Simpson's diversity index over productive rearrangements. This immuneACCESS table, as held by TCRdb, lists in-frame sequences with V and J called but not all clones. Of the missing ones, under half trace to an unresolved V gene in checked studies; the others have no known cause. V, J and clone size derive from that table, while D and trimming were established from the DNA sequence. This sample gives approximately 140,000 clones in total; roughly 90% of them show up just once. Roughly a tenth of the sample is in the top ten clones.

The data were taken from a study of blood T cell repertoires in COVID-19 (dated by TCRdb to 2020 to 2021). As for the study more broadly: Samples covering the acute and convalescent phases of COVID-19 were provided by collaborators in the United States, Italy and Spain. The material from the prospective study consisted of cDNA or gDNA derived from T cells, B-cell-depleted T cells, or PBMCs. A freely available public database, intended as a resource for researchers studying the immune response to SARS-CoV-2, is where the repertoires were released. Where available, HLA class I and class II types were obtained from metadata supplied by the sample provider rather than from assay-based typing. The sample metadata nearly always contained a de-identified subject ID, COVID-19 status, age in years and sex. The dataset comprised deeply sampled blood TCRbeta repertoires from subjects exposed to, actively infected with, or recovered from COVID-19. Samples were obtained from the ongoing ImmuneRACE study (first 160 participants) and from about 1,300 subjects provided by 6 global collaborators. Study-level results and caveats: The quantity of clinical and demographic metadata differed by source and by participant and was supplied without curation.

Collaborating institutions collected whole blood in K2EDTA tubes following their own protocols. For TCRbeta analysis, collaborators shipped samples in one of three forms: frozen whole blood, isolated PBMCs, or DNA extracted from either of those sample types. V loses 1 base of germline sequence and J loses 6 bases, and the interval between the two ends is 16 bases. The CDR3 sequence holds 16 residues, the cysteine and phenylalanine included. The retained sequence is limited to the CDR3, 48 bases, with the frame set at the first base. The germline V gene (reference sequence) gives CDR1 as LGHDT and CDR2 as YNNKEL.

The sequence came from a man over 45 with active or convalescent COVID-19. This receptor chain uses TRBV3-1 (or the pseudogene TRBV3-2) and TRBJ1-5, with the D gene not confidently named. Material: peripheral blood. The CDR3 corresponds to CASSQGLNSGGQPQHF. The bases are TGTGCCAGCAGCCAAGGGTTGAACTCCGGCGGTCAGCCCCAGCATTTT.